The entry below describes one T cell receptor (beta chain). No cognate antigen has been identified for it. The sample holds no much larger clone one base away, and base qualities are not on file. This record comes from a study of blood T cell repertoires in COVID-19 (dated by TCRdb to the early 2020s). About the study as a whole: The collaborator samples originated in the United States, Italy and Spain and spanned the acute and convalescent phases of COVID-19. The sample metadata nearly always contained a de-identified subject ID, COVID-19 status, age in years and sex. The material from the prospective study consisted of cDNA or gDNA derived from T cells, B-cell-depleted T cells, or PBMCs. The repertoires were released in a freely available public database meant as a resource for research on the immune response to SARS-CoV-2. Where available, HLA class I and class II types were taken from metadata supplied by the sample provider and were not determined by assay-based typing. Deeply sampled blood TCRbeta repertoires from subjects exposed to, actively infected with, or recovered from COVID-19 were included in the dataset. Samples came from the ongoing ImmuneRACE study (first 160 participants) plus 1,254 subjects from 6 global collaborators. What the research found in general, with its limitations: The quantity of clinical and demographic metadata differed by source and by participant and was supplied without curation.

TCRbeta CDR3 regions were amplified from genomic DNA by means of the immunoSEQ Assay, a bias-controlled multiplex PCR. In the paper's pipeline: Nucleated cell counts per sample were estimated from amplification of reference gene primers within the assay. To quantify the absolute abundance of each unique TCRbeta CDR3 rearrangement, sequence reads were collapsed and filtered. For each sample, productive Simpson clonality was calculated by taking the square root of Simpson's diversity index across productive rearrangements. TCRdb provides this immuneACCESS table in a form limited to in-frame rearrangements. Some clones are lacking; in checked studies, under half of them reflect an unresolved V gene, and why the rest are absent is not known. The DNA gave D and trimming, while V, J and clone size come from that table. The sample table contains 300,000 or so clones; only one count was recorded for 90% of them. Clones ranked in the top ten supply under 3.5% of the sample.

For CDR1 and CDR2, the germline V gene (reference sequence) lists MNHEY and SMNVEV. From its cysteine to its phenylalanine, the CDR3 spans 12 amino acids. The read is trimmed to its CDR3 DNA, 36 bases read in frame from base 1. V was cut back by 8 bases and J by 5 bases, leaving a gap of 12 bases between them. One collaborating source in Seattle enrolled patients during active infection and followed them longitudinally through the course of disease. The collaborating institutions used their own protocols to collect whole blood in K2EDTA tubes. Collaborator samples were shipped for TCRbeta analysis as frozen whole blood, isolated PBMCs, or DNA extracted from either sample type.

This clonotype was sampled from a woman aged 25 to 39 with COVID-19, enrolled during active disease. Sequencing input: peripheral blood. Here the chain combines TRBV27 and TRBJ2-5; TRBD2 is perhaps the D gene, given 6 matching bases. The CDR3 corresponds to CASGWGVETQYF. In nucleotide form, the sequence is TGTGCCAGCGGGTGGGGGGTCGAGACCCAGTACTTC.